A single sample is the source of the 13 T cell receptor beta chains below, sequenced in a study of T cell responses to AZD1222 COVID-19 vaccine. TCRdb's table, derived via immunoSEQ multiplex PCR, lists solely in-frame clones and lacks some. The table lists 95,000 or so clones, approximately 90% of them singletons. This specimen consisted of peripheral blood, obtained 28 days after the second AZD1222 dose. The origin of the receptors is an adult who received the AZD1222 COVID-19 vaccine.

The CDR3: CASSIGGYREMNTEAFF. The CDR3 DNA is TGTGCCAGTAGTATTGGGGGTTACAGAGAGATGAACACTGAAGCTTTCTTT. The chain links TRBV19 to TRBJ1-1; D might be TRBD1 (5 bases). This CDR3 contains 17 residues. Trimming cost V 3 bases and J 0 bases, with 17 bases left between them. Germline CDR1 reads LNHDA; CDR2 reads SQIVND (reference sequence).

J is TRBJ1-1 and V is TRBV9, with 8 bases fitting TRBD1. CDR1 is SGDLS, CDR2 YYNGEE, per germline. The V gene end was trimmed by 2 bases and the J gene end by 6 bases; junction bases not matched to a gene: 6. The CDR3 has 14 residues. The CDR3 DNA reads TGTGCCAGCAGCGTGCGCGACAGGGGCGCTGAAGCTTTCTTT. Translating it yields CASSVRDRGAEAFF.

This chain joins TRBV5-5 and TRBJ2-7, with unresolved D. Germline V lookup: CDR1 SGHKS, CDR2 YYEKEE (reference sequence). This CDR3 contains 14 residues. With 3 bases removed from V and 0 bases from J, the gap between germline ends came to 10 bases. The CDR3 reads CASSSGPSSYEQYF. The CDR3 DNA is TGTGCCAGCAGCTCCGGCCCTAGCTCCTACGAGCAGTACTTC. The whole variable domain, remainder taken from reference TRBV5-5 and TRBJ2-7, is DAGVTQSPTHLIKTRGQQVTLRCSPISGHKSVSWYQQVLGQGPQFIFQYYEKEERGRGNFPDRFSARQFPNYSSELNVNALLLGDSALYLCASSSGPSSYEQYFGPGTRLTVT.

Note on this clone: Other DNA sequences in the same sample also yield this CDR3. This rearrangement joins TRBV7-2 to TRBJ1-2; 9 bases agree with TRBD1. The CDR3 extends over 14 amino acids. V trimming: 5 bases; J trimming: 1 base; junction bases outside the gene matches: 2. Germline CDR1 and CDR2: SGHTA and FQGNSA. This chain's CDR3 is CASSPGQGNYGYTF. CDR3 coding DNA: TGTGCCAGCAGCCCGGGACAGGGTAACTATGGCTACACCTTC.

The genes are TRBV6-2 or TRBV6-3 and TRBJ2-2; perhaps TRBD2 as D (6 bases). Germline V gene lookup returns CDR1 MNHEY and CDR2 SVGEGT. This CDR3 region has 13 residues. The V and J ends lost 5 bases and 6 bases respectively, with 10 bases between them. CDR3 sequence (DNA): TGTGCCAGCAGTCCCAGGGAGGCCGGGGAGCTGTTTTTT. This gives the protein CASSPREAGELFF.

This clone was observed once. V gene TRBV29-1 combines with J gene TRBJ2-7, with 9 nucleotides matching TRBD2. Germline lookup yields CDR1 SQVTM and CDR2 ANQGSEA. J was trimmed by 0 bases and V by 4 bases; bases with no gene match: 4. There are 14 residues in the CDR3. For the CDR3, the DNA is TGCAGCGTTGGGCTAGCGGGAAGCTCCTACGAGCAGTACTTC. This gives the protein CSVGLAGSSYEQYF.

The chain carries TRBV18 and TRBJ2-3, with D possibly matching TRBD2 (5 bases). With 3 bases removed from V and 1 base from J, the gap between germline ends came to 17 bases. Germline CDR1 is KGHSH and CDR2 is LQKENI. The CDR3 loop spans 17 amino acids. The CDR3 here is CASSPGLGRIGTDTQYF. The CDR3, as DNA: TGTGCCAGCTCACCCGGACTCGGCCGGATCGGCACAGATACGCAGTATTTT.

The chain couples TRBV5-8 to TRBJ2-5; D is possibly TRBD2 (6 bases). Trimming removed 2 bases at V and 5 bases at J, with 10 bases between. The germline CDR1 and CDR2 sequences are SGHTS and YDEGEE. This CDR3 is 13 amino acids long. CDR3 sequence (DNA): TGTGCCAGCAGCTTCGGCGGGGAGGAGACCCAGTACTTC. It encodes CASSFGGEETQYF.

This chain's CDR3 is CASSFRGELGRLGYEQYF. CDR3 nucleotides: TGTGCCAGCAGTTTCAGAGGTGAGCTGGGTCGGCTCGGGTACGAGCAGTACTTC. V gene TRBV6-2 or TRBV6-3 combines with J gene TRBJ2-7; D is unclear. The ends were cut back, 4 bases at V and 4 bases at J, with 26 bases in the middle. Germline assignment: CDR1 MNHEY and CDR2 SVGEGT. The CDR3 sequence is 18 residues long.

The V and J genes are TRBV6-1 and TRBJ1-5; weak D call: TRBD1 (6 bases). CDR1 and CDR2 from the germline V gene are MNHNS and SASEGT. Trimming removed 2 bases from V and 2 bases from J, with 28 bases in between. The CDR3 consists of 21 residues. Here the CDR3 DNA reads TGTGCCAGCAGTGAACACTCCCCTCCCCCCCCTAGGGGGGCGGGCAATCAGCCCCAGCATTTT. Its translation: CASSEHSPPPPRGAGNQPQHF.

This clone is a singleton in its sample. V is TRBV6-1 and J is TRBJ1-4; 7 nucleotides match TRBD1. In germline, CDR1 is MNHNS, CDR2 SASEGT. Unmatched junction bases numbered 9, after V lost 6 bases and J lost 8 bases. This CDR3 region has 14 residues. The CDR3 loop reads CASSHGQEDEKLFF. CDR3 sequence (DNA): TGTGCCAGCAGCCACGGACAGGAGGACGAAAAACTGTTTTTT.

This chain links TRBV19 with TRBJ2-7; D might be TRBD2 (7 bases). The CDR3 has 15 residues. V was shortened by 6 bases and J by 4 bases, with 19 bases between the two germline ends. The V gene's germline CDR1 is LNHDA and CDR2 SQIVND (reference sequence). The CDR3 loop is CASRTGLFQGYEQYF. The CDR3 DNA sequence: TGTGCCAGTAGGACGGGACTATTCCAGGGGTACGAGCAGTACTTC.

This chain links TRBV30 with TRBJ1-2, with 7 bases identical to TRBD1. V dropped 8 bases and J dropped 0; count of bases not matched to a gene: 9. CDR1 GTSNPN and CDR2 SVGIG come from the germline V gene (reference sequence). There are 14 residues in the CDR3. CDR3 sequence reads: CALTDRAANYGYTF. The CDR3 nucleotides read TGTGCCCTCACCGACAGGGCAGCTAACTATGGCTACACCTTC.